The 27 T cell receptor beta chains reported below all come from one sample, sequenced in a study of cytomegalovirus exposure and HLA in healthy donors. Primers: 60 Vbeta forward and 13 Jbeta reverse. The repertoire was sequenced with immunoSEQ multiplex PCR; TCRdb's copy has only in-frame clones and lacks some. The sample has hundreds of thousands of clones; approximately 79% are singletons. The sequencing sample was made of PBMCs. The receptors derive from a male donor in good health and CMV-seronegative.

The chain has TRBV5-1 and TRBJ1-5, with 12 bases matching TRBD1. CDR1 is SGHRS and CDR2 is YFSETQ in the germline V gene. Unmatched junction bases numbered 5, after V lost 2 bases and J lost 5 bases. The CDR3 loop spans 16 amino acids. The CDR3 loop is CASSFGTGGADQPQHF. CDR3 in DNA: TGCGCCAGCAGCTTCGGGACAGGGGGCGCCGATCAGCCCCAGCATTTT.

This chain uses TRBV7-8 with TRBJ2-1, with 7 nucleotides matching TRBD2. V shed 5 bases and J 0 bases; nucleotides not matched to a gene: 13. Germline loops: CDR1 SGHVS, CDR2 FQNEAQ. The CDR3 length is 18 residues. CDR3 sequence reads: CASSPPGLAEISYNEQFF. The CDR3 region has the DNA TGTGCCAGCAGCCCGCCCGGGCTAGCGGAGATCTCCTACAATGAGCAGTTCTTC. Supplemented by reference TRBV7-8 and TRBJ2-1, the full variable domain reads GAGVSQSPRYKVAKRGQDVALRCDPISGHVSLFWYQQALGQGPEFLTYFQNEAQLDKSGLPSDRFFAERPEGSVSTLKIQRTQQEDSAVYLCASSPPGLAEISYNEQFFGPGTRLTVL.

V and J are TRBV7-3 and TRBJ2-1, with D maybe TRBD2 (5 bases). This CDR3 has 14 residues. V was shortened by 2 bases and J by 7 bases, with 12 bases between the two germline ends. Germline values: CDR1 SGHTA, CDR2 FQGTGA. In nucleotides, the CDR3 is TGTGCCAGCAGCTTATCGAGCGGCCCTAATGAGCAGTTCTTC. Residues: CASSLSSGPNEQFF. The complete variable domain, with remaining parts taken from reference TRBV7-3 and TRBJ2-1, reads GAGVSQTPSNKVTEKGKYVELRCDPISGHTALYWYRQSLGQGPEFLIYFQGTGAADDSGLPNDRFFAVRPEGSVSTLKIQRTERGDSAVYLCASSLSSGPNEQFFGPGTRLTVL.

This clone was found a few times. The V and J genes are TRBV6-5 and TRBJ1-1; 7 positions match TRBD1. CDR1 is MNHEY and CDR2 is SVGAGI in the germline V gene. This CDR3 comprises 13 residues. With 7 bases clipped from V and 1 base from J, the junction kept 3 bases outside the gene matches. The DNA for the CDR3 is TGTGCCAGCAAAAGACAGGGGAACACTGAAGCTTTCTTT. Protein product: CASKRQGNTEAFF.

This clone appeared once. This chain links TRBV28 with TRBJ2-7; TRBD1 agrees at 10 bases. This CDR3 spans 15 amino acids. Germline assignment: CDR1 MDHEN and CDR2 SYDVKM. Germline trimming cut 5 bases from V and 0 bases from J; bases unmatched to any gene: 4. CDR3 loop: CASSLGQGTSYEQYF. In DNA form, the CDR3 reads TGTGCCAGCAGTCTGGGACAGGGGACCTCCTACGAGCAGTACTTC. Full variable domain (rest looked up from reference TRBV28 and TRBJ2-7): DVKVTQSSRYLVKRTGEKVFLECVQDMDHENMFWYRQDPGLGLRLIYFSYDVKMKEKGDIPEGYSVSREKKERFSLILESASTNQTSMYLCASSLGQGTSYEQYFGPGTRLTVT.

The CDR3 nucleotides read TGTGCCAGTAGTATAGCCCCCAGGATGGCAGATACGCAGTATTTT. The encoded protein is CASSIAPRMADTQYF. The rearrangement uses TRBV19 and TRBJ2-3; D gene unclear. Germline V gene data show CDR1 as LNHDA and CDR2 as SQIVND (reference sequence). Trimming took 1 base from V and 4 from J, leaving 12 bases between them. The CDR3 totals 15 residues.

This sequence joins TRBV28 and TRBJ1-2, with 9 bases that match TRBD1. Trimming at V came to 5 bases and at J to 6 bases, leaving 10 bases not matched to a gene. Germline values: CDR1 MDHEN, CDR2 SYDVKM. The CDR3 sequence is 15 residues long. The DNA of the CDR3 is TGTGCCAGCAGTACGGGACAGGGCAGGTGGCATGGCTACACCTTC. It yields the protein CASSTGQGRWHGYTF.

This chain uses TRBV7-9 with TRBJ1-1; D is possibly TRBD1 (6 bases). CDR1 is SEHNR, CDR2 FQNEAQ, per germline (reference sequence). This CDR3 contains 15 residues. Trimming took 1 base from V and 0 from J, leaving 9 bases between them. Here the CDR3 DNA reads TGTGCCAGCAGCTTAGACAGGGCCATGAACACTGAAGCTTTCTTT. Protein: CASSLDRAMNTEAFF.

This clone showed up just a few times. V and J are TRBV19 and TRBJ2-1; 7 bases line up with TRBD2. Trimming removed 7 bases from V and 0 bases from J; junction bases left unmatched: 6. CDR1 and CDR2 from the germline V gene are LNHDA and SQIVND (reference sequence). The CDR3 extends over 15 amino acids. CDR3 in DNA: TGTGCCAGTAAAACTAGCGACAGCTCCTACAATGAGCAGTTCTTC. Protein: CASKTSDSSYNEQFF.

The chain carries TRBV7-8 and TRBJ2-7; 9 positions agree with TRBD1. CDR1 SGHVS and CDR2 FQNEAQ come from the germline V gene. Trimming took 3 bases from V and 6 from J; bases not matched to a gene: 12. The CDR3 runs to 16 residues. The CDR3 DNA reads TGTGCCAGCAGCTTGCACCTCCGGACAGGGGCGGGCGAGCAGTACTTC. It is translated as CASSLHLRTGAGEQYF. Together with reference TRBV7-8 and TRBJ2-7, the CDR3 gives the full variable domain: GAGVSQSPRYKVAKRGQDVALRCDPISGHVSLFWYQQALGQGPEFLTYFQNEAQLDKSGLPSDRFFAERPEGSVSTLKIQRTQQEDSAVYLCASSLHLRTGAGEQYFGPGTRLTVT.

The gene calls are TRBV5-4 and TRBJ2-5; 7 bases fit TRBD2. The CDR3 has 14 residues. Germline lookup yields CDR1 SGHNT and CDR2 YYREEE (reference sequence). Trimming at V came to 0 bases and at J to 5 bases, leaving 4 bases not matched to a gene. The CDR3: CASSLEGSGETQYF. For the CDR3, the DNA is TGTGCCAGCAGCTTGGAGGGTAGCGGGGAGACCCAGTACTTC.

This clone has just a few counts. The chain carries TRBV15 and TRBJ2-2, with TRBD2 matching over 9 bases. V was pared by 8 bases and J by 2 bases, with 9 bases of the junction left unmatched. The CDR3 is made up of 16 amino acids. Germline CDR1 reads LNHNV; CDR2 reads YYDKDF (reference sequence). CDR3 sequence: CATLKRSGSNTGELFF. In nucleotides, the CDR3 is TGTGCCACCCTTAAACGTAGCGGGAGCAACACCGGGGAGCTGTTTTTT.

The DNA of the CDR3 is TGTGCCAGCAGCACAGACGACGGGGCTAGCGGGATTCTCGGCGAGCAGTACTTC. Encoded protein: CASSTDDGASGILGEQYF. V and J are TRBV4-2 and TRBJ2-7; 9 bases are shared with TRBD2. Germline CDR1 reads LGHNA; CDR2 reads YNFKEQ. V lost 5 bases and J lost 6; bases outside the gene matches: 20. The CDR3 runs 18 residues.

This chain connects TRBV14 to TRBJ2-5, with a possible D match to TRBD2 (6 bases). CDR3 size: 16 residues. The V end lost 0 bases, the J end lost 5 bases, and 16 bases lay between the germline ends. Germline assignment: CDR1 SGHDN and CDR2 FVKESK. The CDR3 protein is CASSQDTIGTWETQYF. The CDR3 DNA is TGTGCCAGCAGCCAAGATACGATAGGGACTTGGGAGACCCAGTACTTC.

The V gene is TRBV29-1, the J gene TRBJ2-7, with TRBD2 matching 10 bases. The CDR3 loop spans 14 amino acids. Germline lookup yields CDR1 SQVTM and CDR2 ANQGSEA. V lost 1 base to trimming and J lost 0 bases; unmatched junction nucleotides: 0. CDR3 sequence: CSVEGLAGSYEQYF. The DNA of the CDR3 is TGCAGCGTTGAAGGACTAGCGGGCTCCTACGAGCAGTACTTC.

In this sample, this clone turned up a few times. The V call is TRBV4-2, the J call TRBJ1-1, with 8 bases matching TRBD1. This CDR3 has 15 residues. Germline V gene lookup returns CDR1 LGHNA and CDR2 YNFKEQ. Trimming removed 1 base from V and 5 bases from J; junction bases left unmatched: 6. The CDR3 sequence is CASSQVTTGETEAFF. For the CDR3, the DNA is TGTGCCAGCAGCCAAGTTACGACAGGGGAGACTGAAGCTTTCTTT.

This rearrangement joins TRBV6-5 to TRBJ2-1; D gene ambiguous. Trimming removed 0 bases at V and 7 bases at J, with 10 bases between. The germline V gene encodes CDR1 MNHEY and CDR2 SVGAGI. There are 14 residues in the CDR3. The CDR3 DNA sequence: TGTGCCAGCAGTTACTCAGGAGCCAGAAATGAGCAGTTCTTC. Residues: CASSYSGARNEQFF.

This chain links TRBV6-1 with TRBJ2-6; TRBD2 might be the D (5 bases). The CDR3 covers 16 residues. The germline V gene encodes CDR1 MNHNS and CDR2 SASEGT. Trimming stripped 0 bases from V and 2 bases from J, with 8 bases between. The CDR3 sequence: CASSEAGGPGANVLTF. The CDR3 DNA sequence: TGTGCCAGCAGTGAAGCAGGAGGTCCTGGGGCCAACGTCCTGACTTTC.

In its sample, this clone was seen once. The rearrangement uses TRBV10-2 and TRBJ2-4; 13 nucleotides align to TRBD2. CDR1 WSHSY and CDR2 SAAADI come from the germline V gene. The ends lost 2 bases at V and 4 bases at J; junction bases unmatched: 8. This CDR3 comprises 18 residues. CDR3 coding DNA: TGCGCCAGCAGTGAGGGACTAGCGGGGGAGACGTTAAAAAACATTCAGTACTTC. This codes for CASSEGLAGETLKNIQYF.

The chain uses TRBV27 and TRBJ2-1; D is ambiguous. The CDR3 is 13 amino acids. The V and J ends lost 6 bases and 5 bases respectively, with 11 bases between them. CDR1 and CDR2 from the germline V gene are MNHEY and SMNVEV (reference sequence). CDR3 sequence reads: CASSSRGHNEQFF. CDR3 in DNA: TGTGCCAGCAGCTCGAGAGGTCACAATGAGCAGTTCTTC.

The genes are TRBV27 and TRBJ1-1; the D is unclear. The CDR3 runs 14 residues. Trimming took off 5 bases at V and 5 bases at J, with 15 bases between the two ends. Germline V gene lookup returns CDR1 MNHEY and CDR2 SMNVEV (reference sequence). The chain's CDR3 is CASSATERGTEAFF. The CDR3 coding sequence is TGTGCCAGCAGTGCCACGGAGAGAGGAACTGAAGCTTTCTTT.

The chain recombines TRBV5-1 with TRBJ2-7; possible D gene TRBD2, 5 bases. Looked up from germline, CDR1 is SGHRS and CDR2 is YFSETQ. Deletions cut 0 bases from V and 1 base from J, with 8 bases between. This CDR3 comprises 14 residues. CDR3 sequence reads: CASSLARGSYEQYF. The CDR3 nucleotides are TGCGCCAGCAGCTTGGCCCGGGGTTCCTACGAGCAGTACTTC.

This chain connects TRBV29-1 to TRBJ1-2; 8 bases map to TRBD1. The trim removed 3 bases at V and 2 bases at J, leaving 17 bases unmatched. Germline CDR1 and CDR2: SQVTM and ANQGSEA. The CDR3 contains 18 residues. CDR3 loop: CSVESTGTGPRSNYGYTF. The DNA of the CDR3 is TGCAGCGTTGAGAGCACCGGGACAGGTCCACGATCAAACTATGGCTACACCTTC. The full variable domain, rest sourced from reference TRBV29-1 and TRBJ1-2, is SAVISQKPSRDICQRGTSLTIQCQVDSQVTMMFWYRQQPGQSLTLIATANQGSEATYESGFVIDKFPISRPNLTFSTLTVSNMSPEDSSIYLCSVESTGTGPRSNYGYTFGSGTRLTVV.

The chain carries TRBV7-2 and TRBJ2-3; 12 bases are shared with TRBD2. CDR3 length equals 17 residues. With V trimmed by 5 bases and J by 3 bases, 9 bases remained unmatched. The germline gives CDR1 SGHTA, CDR2 FQGNSA. The CDR3 DNA sequence: TGTGCCAGCAGCAACCGACTAGCGGGAGTCAGGACAGATACGCAGTATTTT. The encoded protein is CASSNRLAGVRTDTQYF. The variable domain in full, completed from reference TRBV7-2 and TRBJ2-3, reads GAGVSQSPSNKVTEKGKDVELRCDPISGHTALYWYRQSLGQGLEFLIYFQGNSAPDKSGLPSDRFSAERTGGSVSTLTIQRTQQEDSAVYLCASSNRLAGVRTDTQYFGPGTRLTVL.

A single count supports this clone. This chain connects TRBV5-4 to TRBJ2-1; maybe TRBD1 (6 bases). Trimming pared 3 bases from V and 6 bases from J, leaving 10 bases between. The length of the CDR3 is 13 residues. The germline V gene encodes CDR1 SGHNT and CDR2 YYREEE (reference sequence). In DNA, the CDR3 is TGTGCCAGCAGCTCGCAGGGGCCCAATGAGCAGTTCTTC. It yields the protein CASSSQGPNEQFF.

The J gene is TRBJ1-4, the V gene TRBV6-5; D may be TRBD1 (5 bases). Trimming shortened V by 4 bases and J by 7 bases, and 16 bases separated the two germline ends. In germline, CDR1 is MNHEY, CDR2 SVGAGI. This CDR3 comprises 15 residues. Here the CDR3 DNA reads TGTGCCAGCAGTTCCCCGCAGGGAAGGGGTGAAAAACTGTTTTTT. Translated, it gives CASSSPQGRGEKLFF.

V gene TRBV2 combines with J gene TRBJ2-1; the match to TRBD1 covers 11 bases. This CDR3 has 14 amino acids. V shed 7 bases and J 6 bases; nucleotides not matched to a gene: 5. Germline V lookup: CDR1 SNHLY, CDR2 FYNNEI. The CDR3 DNA reads as TGTGCCAGCACCGGGACAGGGGGGCGCAATGAGCAGTTCTTC. This translates into CASTGTGGRNEQFF.